This entry is about one T cell receptor (beta chain). The sample is drawn from a study of OX40 agonist ivuxolimab in advanced cancers. Sequenced by immunoSEQ multiplex PCR; TCRdb stores in-frame clones only, minus some. Of just under 75,000 clones detected, approximately 92% appear once; the ten largest clones hold 0.5% to 0.55%. The germline V gene encodes CDR1 SEHNR and CDR2 FQNEAQ (reference sequence). The CDR3 runs to 17 residues. With V trimmed by 5 bases and J by 1 base, 7 bases remained unmatched. This receptor was taken from an adult with an advanced solid tumor such as melanoma, head and neck, liver or kidney cancer. Sequenced here: CD4+ or CD8+ T cells sorted from blood, sampled in a trial of the OX40 agonist ivuxolimab. The V gene is TRBV7-9, the J gene TRBJ2-6; 8 bases are shared with TRBD1. The CDR3 DNA reads TGTGCCAGCAGCGTGGACAGGGCGAAGTCTGGGGCCAACGTCCTGACTTTC. Translation: CASSVDRAKSGANVLTF.